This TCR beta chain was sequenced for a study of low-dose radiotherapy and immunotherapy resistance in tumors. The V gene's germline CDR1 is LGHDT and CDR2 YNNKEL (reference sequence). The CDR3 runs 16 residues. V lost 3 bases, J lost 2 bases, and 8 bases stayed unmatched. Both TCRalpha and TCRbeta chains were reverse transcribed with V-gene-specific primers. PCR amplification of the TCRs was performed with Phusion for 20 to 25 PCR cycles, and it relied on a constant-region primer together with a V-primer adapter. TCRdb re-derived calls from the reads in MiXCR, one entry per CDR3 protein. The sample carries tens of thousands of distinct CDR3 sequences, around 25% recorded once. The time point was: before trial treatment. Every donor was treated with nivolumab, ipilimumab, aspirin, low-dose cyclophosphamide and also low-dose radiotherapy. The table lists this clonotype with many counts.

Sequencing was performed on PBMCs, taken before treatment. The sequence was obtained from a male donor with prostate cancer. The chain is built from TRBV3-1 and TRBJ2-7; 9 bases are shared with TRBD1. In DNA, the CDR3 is TGTGCCAGCAGCCACCGGGGACAGGGAAGTACCTACGAGCAGTACTTC. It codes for CASSHRGQGSTYEQYF.